This T cell receptor beta chain was sequenced during a study of cytotoxic CD8 clonotypes in ibrutinib-treated CLL. This clone was counted once. This CDR3 comprises 12 residues. Germline assignment: CDR1 SGHNT and CDR2 YYREEE (reference sequence). The V gene lost 4 bases and the J gene lost 8 bases, with 12 bases spanning the gap. Profiling relied on immunoSEQ multiplex PCR, and the TCRdb table lists in-frame clones only, not all of them. The sample includes more than 200,000 clones, about four fifths of them seen just once. The material was PBMCs, obtained after 12 months of ibrutinib treatment. This TCR derives from a human donor with chronic lymphocytic leukemia. This sequence joins TRBV5-4 and TRBJ1-1; D remains ambiguous. The CDR3 DNA reads TGTGCCAGCAGCCCCTCTCGGTCAGAAGCTTTCTTT. Its protein is CASSPSRSEAFF.